A few counts support the clone carrying this T cell receptor (beta chain). The antigen is not known. The entry originates in a study of T-cell reconstitution after alpha-beta-depleted transplantation in children. Study outcomes and limitations: Some patients showed high day-60 TCRbeta diversity, which derived from surviving recipient T cells and thymic progenitors. Expanded graft clones numbering several hundred reportedly gave rise to alpha-beta T cells about two months after transplant.

Using unique molecular identifiers, the investigators prepared the TCRbeta library. TCRdb analysed the PCR reads with MiXCR anew, one entry per CDR3 protein. The table shows over 150,000 distinct CDR3 sequences, with about 7% occurring only once. The input for sequencing was PBMCs, taken before TCRalphabeta/CD19-depleted stem cell transplant. The clonotype originates from a boy between 2 and 10 years old with acute lymphoblastic leukemia, due to receive a stem cell transplant.

CDR3 protein: CSVGGRFSQKLFF. CDR3 DNA sequence: TGCAGCGTTGGTGGCAGGTTCAGTCAAAAACTGTTTTTT. The chain has TRBV29-1 and TRBJ1-4; D unclear. Per the germline V gene, CDR1 is SQVTM and CDR2 is ANQGSEA. V gave up 4 bases and J gave up 9 bases, with 15 bases separating them. This CDR3 comprises 13 residues.